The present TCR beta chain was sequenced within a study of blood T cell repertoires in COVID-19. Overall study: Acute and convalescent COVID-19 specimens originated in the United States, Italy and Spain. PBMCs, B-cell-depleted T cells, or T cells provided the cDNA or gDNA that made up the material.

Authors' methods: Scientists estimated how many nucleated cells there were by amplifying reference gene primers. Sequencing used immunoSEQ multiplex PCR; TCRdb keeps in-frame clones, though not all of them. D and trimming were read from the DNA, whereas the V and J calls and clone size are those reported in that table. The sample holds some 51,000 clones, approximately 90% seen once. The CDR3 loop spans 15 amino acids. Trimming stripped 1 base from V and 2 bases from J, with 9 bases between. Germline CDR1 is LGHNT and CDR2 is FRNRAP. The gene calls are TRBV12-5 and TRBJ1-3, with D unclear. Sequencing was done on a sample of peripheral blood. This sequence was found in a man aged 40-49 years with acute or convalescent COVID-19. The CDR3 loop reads CASGLGLQPGNTIYF. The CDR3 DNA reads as TGTGCTAGTGGTTTGGGACTCCAACCTGGAAACACCATATATTTT.